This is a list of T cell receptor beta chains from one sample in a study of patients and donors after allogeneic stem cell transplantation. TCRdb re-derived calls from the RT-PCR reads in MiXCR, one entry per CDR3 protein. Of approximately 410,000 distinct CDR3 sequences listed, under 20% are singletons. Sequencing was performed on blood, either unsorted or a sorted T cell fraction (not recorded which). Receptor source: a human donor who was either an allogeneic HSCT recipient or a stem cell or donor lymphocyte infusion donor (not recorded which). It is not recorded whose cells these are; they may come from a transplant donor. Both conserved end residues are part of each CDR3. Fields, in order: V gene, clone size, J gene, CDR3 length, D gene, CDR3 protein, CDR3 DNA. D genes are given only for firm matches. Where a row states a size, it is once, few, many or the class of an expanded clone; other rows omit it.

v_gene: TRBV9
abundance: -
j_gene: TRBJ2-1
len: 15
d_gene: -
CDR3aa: CASSFGGRGYNEQFF
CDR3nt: TGTGCCAGCAGCTTCGGGGGGCGGGGCTACAATGAGCAGTTCTTC

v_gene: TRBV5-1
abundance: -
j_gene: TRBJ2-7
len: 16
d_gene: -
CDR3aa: CASSLGGTPSSYEQYF
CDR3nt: TGCGCCAGCAGCTTGGGGGGGACCCCGAGCTCCTACGAGCAGTACTTC

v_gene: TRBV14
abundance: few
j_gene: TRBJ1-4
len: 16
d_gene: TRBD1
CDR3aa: CASSQVGDREYEKLFF
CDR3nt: TGTGCCAGCAGCCAAGTTGGGGACAGGGAATATGAAAAACTGTTTTTT

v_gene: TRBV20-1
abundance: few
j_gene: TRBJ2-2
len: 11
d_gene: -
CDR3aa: CSAAGAGELFF
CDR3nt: TGCAGTGCTGCAGGGGCCGGGGAGCTGTTTTTT

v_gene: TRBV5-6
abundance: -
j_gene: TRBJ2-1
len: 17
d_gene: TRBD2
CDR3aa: CASGFYVAGIPYNEQFF
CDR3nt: TGTGCCAGCGGCTTTTATGTAGCGGGTATACCCTACAATGAGCAGTTCTTC

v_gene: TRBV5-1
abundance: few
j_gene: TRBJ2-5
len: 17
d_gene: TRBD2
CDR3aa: CASSYIGLAGGRETQYF
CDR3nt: TGCGCCAGCAGCTATATAGGACTAGCGGGGGGGCGAGAGACCCAGTACTTC

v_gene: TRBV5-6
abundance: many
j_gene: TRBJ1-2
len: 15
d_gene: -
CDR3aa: CASTLSLLAVYGYTF
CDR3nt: TGTGCCAGCACCCTATCCCTTCTGGCGGTCTACGGCTACACCTTC

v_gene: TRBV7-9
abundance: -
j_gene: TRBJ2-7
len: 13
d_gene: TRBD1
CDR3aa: CASGTDTSLEQYF
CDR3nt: TGTGCCAGCGGGACAGATACCTCCCTCGAGCAGTACTTC

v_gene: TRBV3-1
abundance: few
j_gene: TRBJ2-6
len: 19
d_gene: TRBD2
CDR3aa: CASSQSGLAGNSGANVLTF
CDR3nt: TGTGCCAGCAGCCAAAGTGGACTAGCGGGCAACTCTGGGGCCAACGTCCTGACTTTC

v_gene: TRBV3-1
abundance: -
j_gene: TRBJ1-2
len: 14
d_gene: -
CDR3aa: CASSPRGYNYGYTF
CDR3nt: TGTGCCAGCAGCCCCCGAGGTTATAACTATGGCTACACCTTC

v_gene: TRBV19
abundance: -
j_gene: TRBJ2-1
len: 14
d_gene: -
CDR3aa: CASSIRAKYNEQFF
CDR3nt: TGTGCCAGTAGTATTAGGGCTAAATACAATGAGCAGTTCTTC

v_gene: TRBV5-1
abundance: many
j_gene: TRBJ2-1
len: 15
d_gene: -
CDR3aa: CASSPEGLEGGEQFF
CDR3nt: TGCGCCAGCAGCCCAGAGGGTTTGGAGGGCGGTGAGCAGTTCTTC

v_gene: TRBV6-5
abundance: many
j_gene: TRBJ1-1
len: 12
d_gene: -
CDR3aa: CASSRTGTEAFF
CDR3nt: TGTGCCAGCAGTCGTACAGGAACTGAAGCTTTCTTT

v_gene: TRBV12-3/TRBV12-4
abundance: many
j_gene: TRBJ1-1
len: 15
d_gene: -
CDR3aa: CASYASGQINTEAFF
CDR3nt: TGTGCCAGCTACGCCTCGGGGCAGATTAACACTGAAGCTTTCTTT

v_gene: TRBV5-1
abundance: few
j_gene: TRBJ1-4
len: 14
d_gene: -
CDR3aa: CASSPTDLNEKLFF
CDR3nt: TGCGCCAGCAGCCCAACGGACTTGAATGAAAAACTGTTTTTT

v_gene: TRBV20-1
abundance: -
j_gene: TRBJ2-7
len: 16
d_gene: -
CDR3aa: CSARDRTGSSSYEQYF
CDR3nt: TGCAGTGCTAGAGACCGGACTGGTAGTTCTTCCTACGAGCAGTACTTC

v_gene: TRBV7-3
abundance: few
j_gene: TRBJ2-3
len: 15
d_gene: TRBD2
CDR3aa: CASSPASGGSDTQYF
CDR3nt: TGTGCCAGCAGCCCCGCTAGCGGGGGGTCCGATACGCAGTATTTT

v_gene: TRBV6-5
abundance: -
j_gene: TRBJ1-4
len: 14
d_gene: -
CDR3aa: CASSFSPPGEKLFF
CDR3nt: TGTGCCAGCAGTTTTTCGCCTCCGGGTGAAAAACTGTTTTTT

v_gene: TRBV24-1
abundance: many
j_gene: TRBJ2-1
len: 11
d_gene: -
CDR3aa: CATSDYTEQFF
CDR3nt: TGTGCCACCAGTGATTACACCGAGCAGTTCTTC

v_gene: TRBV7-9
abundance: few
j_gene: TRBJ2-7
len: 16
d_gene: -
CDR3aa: CASSSLDSRQEYEQYF
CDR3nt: TGTGCCAGCAGCTCGCTAGACTCACGACAGGAGTACGAGCAGTACTTC

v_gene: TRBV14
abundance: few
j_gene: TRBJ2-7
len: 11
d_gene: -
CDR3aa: CASSQGRKQYF
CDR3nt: TGTGCCAGCAGCCAAGGGAGGAAGCAGTACTTC

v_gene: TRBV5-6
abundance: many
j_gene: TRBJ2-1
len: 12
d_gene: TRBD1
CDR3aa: CASRTGVGEQFF
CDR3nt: TGTGCCAGCAGGACAGGGGTCGGGGAGCAGTTCTTC

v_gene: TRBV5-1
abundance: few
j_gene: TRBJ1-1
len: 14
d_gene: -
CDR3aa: CASSLEAAWAEAFF
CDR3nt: TGCGCCAGCAGCTTGGAGGCCGCCTGGGCTGAAGCTTTCTTT

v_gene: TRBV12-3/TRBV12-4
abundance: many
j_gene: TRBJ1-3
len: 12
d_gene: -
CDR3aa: CASRIGGDTIYF
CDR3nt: TGTGCCAGCAGAATCGGAGGGGACACCATATATTTT

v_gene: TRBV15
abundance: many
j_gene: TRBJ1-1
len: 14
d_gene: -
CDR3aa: CATSRDQLNTEAFF
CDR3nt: TGTGCCACCAGCAGAGATCAGTTGAACACTGAAGCTTTCTTT

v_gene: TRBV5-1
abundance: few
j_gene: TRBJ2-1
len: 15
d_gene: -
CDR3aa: CASSLLSYSYNEQFF
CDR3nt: TGCGCCAGCAGCTTGCTATCCTACTCCTACAATGAGCAGTTCTTC

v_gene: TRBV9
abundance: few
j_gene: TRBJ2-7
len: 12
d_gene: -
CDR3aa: CASSVEGIEQYF
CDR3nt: TGTGCCAGCAGCGTAGAAGGGATCGAGCAGTACTTC

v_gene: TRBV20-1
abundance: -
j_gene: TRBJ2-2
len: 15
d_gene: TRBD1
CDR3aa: CSAPDRGPNTGELFF
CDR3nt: TGCAGTGCTCCGGATAGGGGGCCGAACACCGGGGAGCTGTTTTTT

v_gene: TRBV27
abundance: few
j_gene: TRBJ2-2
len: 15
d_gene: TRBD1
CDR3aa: CASSGDRVFSGELFF
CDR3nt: TGTGCCAGCAGTGGTGACAGGGTCTTTAGCGGGGAGCTGTTTTTT

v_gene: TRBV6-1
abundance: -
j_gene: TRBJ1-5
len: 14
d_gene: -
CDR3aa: CASRPPRSNQPQHF
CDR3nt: TGTGCCAGCAGACCCCCCCGGAGCAATCAGCCCCAGCATTTT

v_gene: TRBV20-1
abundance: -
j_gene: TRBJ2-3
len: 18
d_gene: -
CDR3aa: CSALGLLRLAELTDTQYF
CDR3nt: TGCAGTGCTCTAGGCCTACTGAGGTTAGCGGAACTCACAGATACGCAGTATTTT

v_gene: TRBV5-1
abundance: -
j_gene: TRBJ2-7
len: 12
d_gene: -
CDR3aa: CASSQGDYELYF
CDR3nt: TGCGCCAGCAGCCAGGGGGACTACGAGCTGTACTTC

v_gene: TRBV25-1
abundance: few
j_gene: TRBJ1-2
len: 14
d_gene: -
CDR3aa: CASSEYDILYGYTF
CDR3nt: TGTGCCAGCAGTGAATATGACATCCTTTATGGCTACACCTTC

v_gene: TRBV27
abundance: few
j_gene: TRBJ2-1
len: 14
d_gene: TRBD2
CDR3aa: CASGIAGGNNEQFF
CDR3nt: TGTGCCAGCGGGATAGCGGGGGGCAACAATGAGCAGTTCTTC

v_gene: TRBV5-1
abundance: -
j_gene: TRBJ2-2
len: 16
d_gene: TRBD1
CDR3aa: CASSKNRGAETGELFF
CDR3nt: TGCGCCAGCAGCAAAAACAGGGGGGCAGAGACCGGGGAGCTGTTTTTT

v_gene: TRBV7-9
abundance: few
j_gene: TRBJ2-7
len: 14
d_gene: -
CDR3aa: CASSWGGLTYEQYF
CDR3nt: TGTGCCAGCAGCTGGGGGGGGCTGACCTACGAGCAGTACTTC

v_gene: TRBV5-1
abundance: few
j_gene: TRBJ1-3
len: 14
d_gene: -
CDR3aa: CASSLGQTGNTIYF
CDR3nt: TGCGCCAGCAGCTTGGGCCAGACTGGAAACACCATATATTTT

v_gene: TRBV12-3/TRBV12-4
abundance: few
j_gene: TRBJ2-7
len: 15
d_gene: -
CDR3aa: CASTIGSGSSYEQYF
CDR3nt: TGTGCCAGCACTATAGGGAGCGGTAGCTCCTACGAGCAGTACTTC

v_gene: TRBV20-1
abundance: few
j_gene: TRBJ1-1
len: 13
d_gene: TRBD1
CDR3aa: CSADRDRASEAFF
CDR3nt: TGCAGTGCAGACCGGGACAGGGCTTCTGAAGCTTTCTTT